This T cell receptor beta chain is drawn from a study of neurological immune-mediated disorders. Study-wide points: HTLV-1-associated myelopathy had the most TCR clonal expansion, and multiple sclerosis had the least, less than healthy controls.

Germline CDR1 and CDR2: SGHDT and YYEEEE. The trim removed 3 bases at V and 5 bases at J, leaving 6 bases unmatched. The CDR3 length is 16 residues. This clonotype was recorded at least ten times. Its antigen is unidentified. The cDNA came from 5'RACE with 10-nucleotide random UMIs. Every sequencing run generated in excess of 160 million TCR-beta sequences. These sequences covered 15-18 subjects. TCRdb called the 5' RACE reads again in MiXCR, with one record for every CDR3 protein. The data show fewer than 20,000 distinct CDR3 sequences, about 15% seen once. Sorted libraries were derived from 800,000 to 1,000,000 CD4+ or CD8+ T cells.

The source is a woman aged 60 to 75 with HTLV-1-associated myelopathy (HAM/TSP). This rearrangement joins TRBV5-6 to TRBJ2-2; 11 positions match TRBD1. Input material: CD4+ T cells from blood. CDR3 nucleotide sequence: TGTGCCAGCAGCTCACCGGACAGGGGGCGAACCGGGGAGCTGTTTTTT. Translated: CASSSPDRGRTGELFF.